These 17 T cell receptor beta chains came from one sample sequenced in a study of blood T cell repertoires in COVID-19. Sequenced by immunoSEQ multiplex PCR; TCRdb stores in-frame clones only, minus some. This sample yields some 300,000 clones, of which over 75% are seen a single time; 0.9% to 1.2% belongs to the top ten. Sequences were obtained from PBMCs or T cells enriched from blood (not recorded which). The receptor set was obtained from a woman in her twenties or thirties who had recovered from COVID-19.

The chain links TRBV11-2 to TRBJ2-3; D is ambiguous. The CDR3 length is 13 residues. Trimming took 5 bases from V and 3 from J, leaving 9 bases between them. The germline V gene has CDR1 SGHAT and CDR2 FQNNGV. The DNA of the CDR3 is TGTGCCAGCAGCCCGCGGCCGACAGATACGCAGTATTTT. This gives the protein CASSPRPTDTQYF.

V and J are TRBV27 and TRBJ1-6, with TRBD1 identical over 9 bases. Losses at the gene ends were 5 bases for V and 6 bases for J; bases not matched to a gene: 5. This CDR3 comprises 15 residues. In germline, CDR1 is MNHEY, CDR2 SMNVEV (reference sequence). CDR3 sequence (DNA): TGTGCCAGCAGTCCCGAGGGACAGGGTAATTCACCCCTCCACTTT. As protein: CASSPEGQGNSPLHF.

The chain combines TRBV2 with TRBJ2-5, with TRBD2 matching 9 bases. Germline V gene sequence: CDR1 SNHLY, CDR2 FYNNEI. The CDR3 covers 15 residues. After removal of 8 bases from V and 4 bases from J, the junction contained 11 bases not matched to a gene. CDR3: CASLVGGGARETQYF. CDR3 coding DNA: TGTGCCAGCTTGGTCGGCGGGGGGGCCCGAGAGACCCAGTACTTC. The entire variable domain, with the rest obtained from reference TRBV2 and TRBJ2-5, is as follows: EPEVTQTPSHQVTQMGQEVILRCVPISNHLYFYWYRQILGQKVEFLVSFYNNEISEKSEIFDDQFSVERPDGSNFTLKIRSTKLEDSAMYFCASLVGGGARETQYFGPGTRLLVL.

The J gene is TRBJ1-5, the V gene TRBV18; 7 bases align to TRBD1. The CDR3 has 14 amino acids. V lost 2 bases to trimming and J lost 4 bases; unmatched junction nucleotides: 2. Germline assignment: CDR1 KGHSH and CDR2 LQKENI. The CDR3 DNA reads TGTGCCAGCTCACCAATGACAGGGAATCAGCCCCAGCATTTT. Protein product: CASSPMTGNQPQHF.

The chain combines TRBV3-1 (or the pseudogene TRBV3-2) with TRBJ1-6; TRBD1 is a possible D gene (6 bases). This CDR3 is built from 12 residues. The germline CDR1 and CDR2 sequences are LGHDT and YNNKEL (reference sequence). The ends were cut back, 7 bases at V and 8 bases at J, with 9 bases in the middle. This CDR3 reads CASTHRDSPLHF. CDR3 in DNA: TGTGCCAGCACCCACAGGGATTCACCCCTCCACTTT.

The chain is built from TRBV21-1 and TRBJ1-2. TRBV21-1 is described as a pseudogene. The CDR3 extends over 13 amino acids. CDR3 protein: CASSPGIYYGYTF. In DNA form, the CDR3 reads TGTGCCAGCAGCCCCGGGATCTACTATGGCTACACCTTC.

The chain couples TRBV10-3 to TRBJ2-2; D possibly corresponds to TRBD1 (6 bases). The CDR3 contains 16 residues. CDR1 is ENHRY, CDR2 SYGVKD, per germline. V lost 11 bases to trimming and J lost 1 base, with 20 bases between them. The CDR3 nucleotides read TGTGCCCTCTCCCAAACAGGGCACGGGAACACCGGGGAGCTGTTTTTT. Translation gives CALSQTGHGNTGELFF.

The CDR3 protein is CAWSSPGLGASNEQFF. In nucleotides, the CDR3 is TGTGCCTGGAGTTCTCCCGGACTTGGTGCTAGCAATGAGCAGTTCTTC. This chain links TRBV30 with TRBJ2-1, with D possibly matching TRBD2 (5 bases). The germline V gene encodes CDR1 GTSNPN and CDR2 SVGIG (reference sequence). V lost 2 bases and J lost 6, with 20 bases in between. The CDR3 sequence is 16 residues long. Based on the CDR3 plus reference TRBV30 and TRBJ2-1, the full variable domain is SQTIHQWPATLVQPVGSPLSLECTVEGTSNPNLYWYRQAAGRGLQLLFYSVGIGQISSEVPQNLSASRPQDRQFILSSKKLLLSDSGFYLCAWSSPGLGASNEQFFGPGTRLTVL.

The CDR3 DNA follows: TGTGCCAGCAGAAGTTTAGCGAGCGGGGGGGCCTGGGTAGATACGCAGTATTTT. Encoded protein: CASRSLASGGAWVDTQYF. V usage is TRBV7-6 and J usage is TRBJ2-3; 10 positions agree with TRBD2. The germline V gene has CDR1 SGHVS and CDR2 FNYEAQ. The CDR3 runs to 18 residues. With V trimmed by 6 bases and J by 5 bases, 17 bases remained unmatched.

The chain recombines TRBV27 with TRBJ1-1; tentatively, D is TRBD1 (5 bases). Trimming left V 5 bases short and J 0 bases short, with 13 bases between. The CDR3 covers 15 residues. Germline V CDR1 and CDR2: MNHEY, SMNVEV (reference sequence). CDR3 coding DNA: TGTGCCAGCAGTCTAAGGGGAAATTTGAACACTGAAGCTTTCTTT. This sequence encodes CASSLRGNLNTEAFF.

The chain uses TRBV7-9 and TRBJ2-7; TRBD1 aligns across 9 bases. The germline V gene has CDR1 SEHNR and CDR2 FQNEAQ (reference sequence). J was trimmed by 1 base and V by 1 base; bases with no gene match: 5. The CDR3 has 16 residues. The CDR3: CASSLEGTGRSYEQYF. The CDR3 coding sequence is TGTGCCAGCAGCTTAGAGGGGACAGGGAGATCCTACGAGCAGTACTTC.

This clone was recorded only once. The CDR3 sequence is CASSYLTGGLNTEAFF. Here the CDR3 DNA reads TGTGCCAGCAGCTATCTGACAGGGGGCTTGAACACTGAAGCTTTCTTT. The J gene is TRBJ1-1, the V gene TRBV5-4; TRBD1 aligns across 10 bases. The CDR3 length is 16 residues. Germline CDR1 SGHNT, CDR2 YYREEE (reference sequence). V shed 3 bases, J shed 0 bases, and the junction held 5 bases outside the gene matches.

The rearrangement joins TRBV20-1 to TRBJ2-7; perhaps TRBD1 as D (5 bases). The V end lost 3 bases, the J end lost 2 bases, and 11 bases lay between the germline ends. The CDR3 is made up of 13 amino acids. Germline V gene data show CDR1 as DFQATT and CDR2 as SNEGSKA (reference sequence). The CDR3 coding sequence is TGCAGTGCTAGTAGGCAGGGCGCCTACGAGCAGTACTTC. Amino acids: CSASRQGAYEQYF.

The chain has TRBV27 and TRBJ2-6, with a possible D match to TRBD2 (6 bases). The germline V and J ends were trimmed by 3 bases and 9 bases, with 9 bases remaining between them. CDR1 and CDR2 from the germline V gene are MNHEY and SMNVEV (reference sequence). This CDR3 spans 13 amino acids. The chain's CDR3 is CASSFQEGNVLTF. In DNA, the CDR3 is TGTGCCAGCAGTTTTCAGGAGGGCAACGTCCTGACTTTC.

This chain joins TRBV5-1 and TRBJ1-4; 10 bases match TRBD1. The length of the CDR3 is 16 residues. V shed 4 bases and J 2 bases; nucleotides not matched to a gene: 5. In germline, CDR1 is SGHRS, CDR2 YFSETQ. CDR3 region: CASSRGQGLTNEKLFF. CDR3 DNA: TGCGCCAGCAGCAGGGGACAGGGGTTGACTAATGAAAAACTGTTTTTT.

CDR3 DNA sequence: TGTGCCAGCAGTGATTCGGCCCCCGACAGGGGGAATCAGCCCCAGCATTTT. It translates to CASSDSAPDRGNQPQHF. The rearrangement joins TRBV2 to TRBJ1-5; 9 positions agree with TRBD1. CDR3 length equals 17 residues. Trimming at V came to 3 bases and at J to 4 bases, leaving 10 bases not matched to a gene. Germline CDR1 and CDR2: SNHLY and FYNNEI.

The V gene is TRBV19, the J gene TRBJ1-5, with a tentative D call TRBD1 (6 bases). In germline, CDR1 is LNHDA, CDR2 SQIVND (reference sequence). V lost 3 bases to trimming and J lost 10 bases, with 16 bases between them. The CDR3 is 14 amino acids. The CDR3 nucleotides read TGTGCCAGTAGTATGCAGGGGACTATTCATCCCCAGCATTTT. Amino acids: CASSMQGTIHPQHF.